This is a list of T cell receptor beta chains from one sample in a study of T cells after yellow fever vaccination. Via MiXCR, TCRdb re-called the 5' RACE reads, giving one row per CDR3 protein. The sample records about 320,000 distinct CDR3 sequences, about 4.5% being singletons. The sample here was PBMCs, taken 15 days after the yellow fever booster vaccination. The receptors were gathered from a man younger than 35 who received the YFV17D yellow fever vaccine. Both conserved end residues are part of each CDR3. D genes are given only for firm matches. Clone size is given for some rows only: seen once, a few or many times, or a class if the clone is expanded.

clone size	V gene	J gene	D gene	CDR3 DNA	CDR3 protein
few	TRBV12-3/TRBV12-4	TRBJ1-5	-	TGTGCCAGCACCCTAAATAGAGGGGGACGGGATCAGCCCCAGCATTTT	CASTLNRGGRDQPQHF
-	TRBV24-1	TRBJ2-3	TRBD1	TGTGCCACCAGCCAACAGGACAGGGGTCCTGACACAGATACGCAGTATTTT	CATSQQDRGPDTDTQYF
few	TRBV20-1	TRBJ2-1	-	TGCAGTGCCCGGGACAAAAGCACCTACAATGAGCAGTTCTTC	CSARDKSTYNEQFF
many	TRBV7-8	TRBJ2-5	-	TGTGCCAGCAGCTTAGCGGGGACTTCTGGGGAGACCCAGTACTTC	CASSLAGTSGETQYF
few	TRBV12-3/TRBV12-4	TRBJ2-1	TRBD1	TGTGCCAGCAGAACCGGGACAGGGAGCTCCTACAATGAGCAGTTCTTC	CASRTGTGSSYNEQFF
few	TRBV4-3	TRBJ1-1	-	TGCGCCAGCAGCCAAGTAAATGACGGTCGGTCGCCTTTCTTT	CASSQVNDGRSPFF
few	TRBV7-2	TRBJ2-3	-	TGTGCCAGCAGCTATGCGGGCTCGAAAACGCAGTATTTT	CASSYAGSKTQYF
few	TRBV7-9	TRBJ2-3	-	TGTGCCAGCAGCTTAGCCGGGACGGCAAGAAGCACAGATACGCAGTATTTT	CASSLAGTARSTDTQYF
-	TRBV12-3/TRBV12-4	TRBJ2-2	TRBD1	TGTGACAGCAGACCGAACAGGGGGATCCCCGGGGAGCTGTTTTTT	CDSRPNRGIPGELFF
many	TRBV10-3	TRBJ2-3	-	TGTGCCATCACCGGGGTATGGACAGATACGCAGTATTTT	CAITGVWTDTQYF
-	TRBV4-1	TRBJ2-7	-	TGCGCCAGCAGCCTCTCCGGCCCTTACGAGCAGTACTTC	CASSLSGPYEQYF
few	TRBV3-1	TRBJ2-7	-	TGTGCCAGCAGCCAAGATTTTGGATACGAGCAGTACTTC	CASSQDFGYEQYF
few	TRBV5-4	TRBJ2-1	TRBD2	TGTGCCAGCAGCTCTAACCCGGCTAGCGGGGGCAGTGAGCAGTTCTTC	CASSSNPASGGSEQFF
few	TRBV20-1	TRBJ2-3	-	TGCAGTGCTACCTCTTGGGAGAACACAGATACGCAGTATTTT	CSATSWENTDTQYF
few	TRBV7-9	TRBJ2-7	-	TGTGCCAGCAGCTTACAGGAAACCTACGAGCAGTACTTC	CASSLQETYEQYF
few	TRBV24-1	TRBJ1-1	-	TGTGCCACCAGTGGGTCTGGCGGGGGGAACACTGAAGCTTTCTTT	CATSGSGGGNTEAFF
-	TRBV5-1	TRBJ2-2	-	TGCGCCAGCAGCTTGGAAGGGGGTTGGGACACCGGGGAGCTGTTTTTT	CASSLEGGWDTGELFF
once	TRBV19	TRBJ2-5	-	TGTGCCAGTAGTGACGCGGGGAGAGCGGGAGAGACCCAGTACTTC	CASSDAGRAGETQYF
few	TRBV20-1	TRBJ2-6	-	TGCAGTGCTAGAAGGACCGGTTCTGGGGCCAACGTCCTGACTTTC	CSARRTGSGANVLTF
-	TRBV5-1	TRBJ2-3	-	TGCGCCAGCAGCCCCTACAGGGCCACTAGCACAGATACGCAGTATTTT	CASSPYRATSTDTQYF
few	TRBV24-1	TRBJ2-3	-	TGTGCCACCAGTGACCACCCCCAGGGGGGAGGTACAGATACGCAGTATTTT	CATSDHPQGGGTDTQYF
-	TRBV5-1	TRBJ2-2	-	TGCGCCAGCAGCGTACAGGGATGGAACACCGGGGAGCTGTTTTTT	CASSVQGWNTGELFF
many	TRBV7-2	TRBJ1-3	-	TGTGCCAGCAGCTTAGTCCGGCTTTCTGGAAACACCATATATTTT	CASSLVRLSGNTIYF
many	TRBV12-3/TRBV12-4	TRBJ1-2	TRBD1	TGTGCCAGCAGGCAGACAGGGTCGGATGGCTACACCTTC	CASRQTGSDGYTF
-	TRBV19	TRBJ2-3	-	TGTGCCAGTAGTATAGAGAAGGCCGGGGCGGCAGATACGCAGTATTTT	CASSIEKAGAADTQYF
many	TRBV27	TRBJ2-1	-	TGTGCCAGCAGTCCCGTCGGCCCCTACAATGAGCAGTTCTTC	CASSPVGPYNEQFF
many	TRBV11-2	TRBJ1-1	-	TGTGCCAGCAGCTTAACAGTCGGCGTGGGGAACACTGAAGCTTTCTTT	CASSLTVGVGNTEAFF
many	TRBV6-2/TRBV6-3	TRBJ1-3	-	TGTGCCAGCAGTTACTCGGAACAACACACCATATATTTT	CASSYSEQHTIYF
-	TRBV3-1	TRBJ1-1	-	TGTGCCAGCAGATGGAGGGACGCCACTGAAGCTTTCTTT	CASRWRDATEAFF
many	TRBV24-1	TRBJ2-3	-	TGTGCCACCAGTGACCCTGACCGCCCAGATACGCAGTATTTT	CATSDPDRPDTQYF
many	TRBV20-1	TRBJ2-5	TRBD2	TGCAGTGCGGCCCGGGGGGGCCTCCAAGAGACCCAGTACTTC	CSAARGGLQETQYF
once	TRBV19	TRBJ2-7	TRBD2	TGTGCCACCGCGGGAGGGCCCTACGAGCAGTACTTC	CATAGGPYEQYF
-	TRBV7-2	TRBJ2-3	-	TGTGCCAGCAGCCTTACCCCGCCAAGGCATACAGATACGCAGTATTTT	CASSLTPPRHTDTQYF
many	TRBV2	TRBJ2-2	-	TGTGCCAGCAGTCTGACAGAAGCGAACACCGGGGAGCTGTTTTTT	CASSLTEANTGELFF
many	TRBV10-3	TRBJ1-3	-	TGTGCCATCAGGGGAACAGGGAGCTCTGGAAACACCATATATTTT	CAIRGTGSSGNTIYF
-	TRBV20-1	TRBJ1-2	-	TGCAGTGCTAGAGATATTTTGAGGGACCCGGCTAACTATGGCTACACCTTC	CSARDILRDPANYGYTF
-	TRBV25-1	TRBJ1-6	-	TGTGCCAGCAGATTAAGGGAAAATTCACCCCTCCACTTT	CASRLRENSPLHF
many	TRBV12-3/TRBV12-4	TRBJ2-3	-	TGTGCCAGCAGTTCCACGGGCACACGGGCCACAGATACGCAGTATTTT	CASSSTGTRATDTQYF
-	TRBV5-1	TRBJ2-3	-	TGCGCCAGCAGCTTGGCCGTCCGAAAGGGCAGGGCATCGGATACGCAGTATTTT	CASSLAVRKGRASDTQYF
many	TRBV6-2/TRBV6-3	TRBJ1-6	-	TGTGCCAGCAGCTGGACTTGGCCGTCGCCCCTCCACTTT	CASSWTWPSPLHF
-	TRBV18	TRBJ1-6	-	TGTGCCAGCTCACGGGGGACGGACTCGCCCCTCCACTTT	CASSRGTDSPLHF
few	TRBV6-1	TRBJ2-7	TRBD1	TGTGCCAGCCGGGACAGGAGTTCCTACGAGCAGTACTTC	CASRDRSSYEQYF
few	TRBV20-1	TRBJ1-5	-	TGCAGTGCTAGACCCCGAGGAAGCAATCAGCCCCAGCATTTT	CSARPRGSNQPQHF
-	TRBV7-9	TRBJ1-1	-	TGTGCCAGCAGCCCATTGGTATCCGGGGATTTTCCGGCTGAAGCTTTCTTT	CASSPLVSGDFPAEAFF
-	TRBV14	TRBJ2-3	-	TGTGCCAGCAGCCGGAGAGGGGGAAGCACAGATACGCAGTATTTT	CASSRRGGSTDTQYF